This T cell receptor (beta chain) was captured in a study of Ad26.COV2.S vaccination and SARS-CoV-2 variants. Repertoires were generated with immunoSEQ multiplex PCR, while TCRdb's copy carries only in-frame clones and drops some. The sample records about 180,000 clones, around nine tenths being singletons. The study, taken as a whole, reports: Similar non-spike TCR breadth was seen in vaccine and placebo recipients. From the TCR breadth and depth analyses, total T cell responses may have been underestimated.

Of note for this clone: Its cognate antigen is unknown.

Sequenced here: peripheral blood, sampled after recovery from COVID-19. The sequence derives from a human donor who had recovered from COVID-19.

In nucleotides, the CDR3 is TGTGCCAGCAGCCATGGTAACCCGGGGACTACCTTGGAGACCCAGTACTTC. Translated: CASSHGNPGTTLETQYF. The chain employs TRBV14 and TRBJ2-5; 7 bases map to TRBD2. Trimming at V came to 3 bases and at J to 5 bases, leaving 15 bases not matched to a gene. CDR1 is SGHDN and CDR2 is FVKESK in the germline V gene. The CDR3 runs to 17 residues.